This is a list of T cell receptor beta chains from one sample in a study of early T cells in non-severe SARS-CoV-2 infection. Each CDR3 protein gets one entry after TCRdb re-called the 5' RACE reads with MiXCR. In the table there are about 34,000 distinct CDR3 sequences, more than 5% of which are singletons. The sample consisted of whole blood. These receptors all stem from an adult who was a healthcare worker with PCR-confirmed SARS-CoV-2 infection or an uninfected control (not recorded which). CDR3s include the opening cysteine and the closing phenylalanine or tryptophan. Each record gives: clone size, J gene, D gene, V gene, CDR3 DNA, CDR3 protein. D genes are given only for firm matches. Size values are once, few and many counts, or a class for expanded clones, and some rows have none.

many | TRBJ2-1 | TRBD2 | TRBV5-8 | TGTGCCAGCAGCTTGATCGGGGGGGCTTATGAGCAGTTCTTC | CASSLIGGAYEQFF
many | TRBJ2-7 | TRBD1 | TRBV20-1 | TGCAGTGCTAGATATGACAGGGTAGCCTACGAGCAGTACTTC | CSARYDRVAYEQYF
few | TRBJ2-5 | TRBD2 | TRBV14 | TGTGCCAGCAGCCAACTTGCGGGGGGCCAAGAGACCCAGTACTTC | CASSQLAGGQETQYF
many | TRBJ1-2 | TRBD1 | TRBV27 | TGTGCCAGCACCCGGACAGGGAGAGGCTATGGCTACACCTTC | CASTRTGRGYGYTF
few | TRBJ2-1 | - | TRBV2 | TGTGCCAGCAGGCTGAAGACAGGATACAATGAGCAGTTCTTC | CASRLKTGYNEQFF
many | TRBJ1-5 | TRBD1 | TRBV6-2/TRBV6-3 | TGTGCCAGCAGTTGGGGACAGCGGATTTGGCCCCAGCATTTT | CASSWGQRIWPQHF
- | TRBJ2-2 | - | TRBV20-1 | TGCAGTGCTGTCGACCGAACAGGGTCTTACACCGGGGAGCTGTTTTTT | CSAVDRTGSYTGELFF
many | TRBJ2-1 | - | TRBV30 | TGTGCCTGGTCGTTTAGCGGCTCCTACAATGAGCAGTTCTTC | CAWSFSGSYNEQFF
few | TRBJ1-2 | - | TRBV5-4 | TGTGCCAGCAGCTCCCCAGGGGCTGGTGGCTACACCTTC | CASSSPGAGGYTF
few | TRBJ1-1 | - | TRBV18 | TGTGCCAGCTCATCCGGACAGATGAACACTGAAGCTTTCTTT | CASSSGQMNTEAFF
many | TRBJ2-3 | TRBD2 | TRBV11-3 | TGTGCCAGCAGCAACCTGAATAGCGGGGGGGCCACAGATACGCAGTATTTT | CASSNLNSGGATDTQYF
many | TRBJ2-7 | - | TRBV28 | TGTGCCAGCAGTTTAACACAGGCCGCCTACGAGCAGTACTTC | CASSLTQAAYEQYF
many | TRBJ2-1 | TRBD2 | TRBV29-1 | TGCAGCGTTGAAGATCAGTCCGAGCGGGGATACAATGAACAGTTCTTC | CSVEDQSERGYNEQFF
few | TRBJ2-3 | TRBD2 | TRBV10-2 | TGCGCCAGCAGTGAAGGTTGGAGCGGGGGACAAGATACGCAGTATTTT | CASSEGWSGGQDTQYF
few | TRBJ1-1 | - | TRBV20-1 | TGCAGTGCCCTAACGGGAGGCAATGAAGCTTTCTTT | CSALTGGNEAFF
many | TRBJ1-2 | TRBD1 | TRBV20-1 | TGCAGTGCCCACGACAGGGGTAGTACGAATGGCTACACCTTC | CSAHDRGSTNGYTF
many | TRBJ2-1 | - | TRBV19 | TGTGCCAGTAGCTTACTCGGCACTGAGCAGTTCTTC | CASSLLGTEQFF
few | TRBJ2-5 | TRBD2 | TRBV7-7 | TGTGCCAGCATCCCGGGACTAGCGGGCATCCAAGAGACCCAGTACTTC | CASIPGLAGIQETQYF
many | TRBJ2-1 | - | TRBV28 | TGTGCCAGCAGTTTACTTAGGGGGCTAGCGGGTTACAATGAGCAGTTCTTC | CASSLLRGLAGYNEQFF
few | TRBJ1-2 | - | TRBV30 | TGTGCCTGGAGTGTACAAGGGCCTGGCTACACCTTC | CAWSVQGPGYTF
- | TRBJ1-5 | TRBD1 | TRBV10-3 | TGTGCCACCTCCGGGACAGGGGGAAATCAGCCCCAGCATTTT | CATSGTGGNQPQHF
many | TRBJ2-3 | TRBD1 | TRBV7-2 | TGTGCCAGCGTCAAACAGGGGGCCCTCACAGATACGCAGTATTTT | CASVKQGALTDTQYF
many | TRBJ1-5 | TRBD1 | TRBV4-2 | TGTGCCAGCAGCCAAGATCGGGACAGGGGGCTTCAGCCCCAGCATTTT | CASSQDRDRGLQPQHF
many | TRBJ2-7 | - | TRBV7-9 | TGTGCCAGCAGTCCCCGACTCTCCTACGAGCAGTACTTC | CASSPRLSYEQYF
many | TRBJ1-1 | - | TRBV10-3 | TGTGCCATCAGTGAGGGGCGGACTGAAGCTTTCTTT | CAISEGRTEAFF
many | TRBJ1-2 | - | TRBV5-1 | TGCGCCAGCAGCTTGGACAGGGATGGCTACACCTTC | CASSLDRDGYTF
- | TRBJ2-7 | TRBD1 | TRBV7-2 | TGTGCCAGCAGCGGTTACAGGGGGTCCTCCTCCTACGAGCAGTACTTC | CASSGYRGSSSYEQYF
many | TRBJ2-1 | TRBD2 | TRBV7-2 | TGTGCCAGCAGCTTTAGCGGGGCCTACAATGAGCAGTTCTTC | CASSFSGAYNEQFF
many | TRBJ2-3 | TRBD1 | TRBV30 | TGTGCCTGGAGTGTACCCCAGGGGGCGTGGACAGATACGCAGTATTTT | CAWSVPQGAWTDTQYF
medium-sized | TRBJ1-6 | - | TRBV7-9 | TGTGCCAGCAGCTTGCACAGGCCCAATTCACCCCTCCACTTT | CASSLHRPNSPLHF
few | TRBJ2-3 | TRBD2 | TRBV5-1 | TGCGCCAGCAGCCGAGCGGGGTCTAGCACAGATACGCAGTATTTT | CASSRAGSSTDTQYF
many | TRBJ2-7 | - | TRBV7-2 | TGTGCCAGCAGCTGGGACGCCTTAACTCGGTACTTC | CASSWDALTRYF
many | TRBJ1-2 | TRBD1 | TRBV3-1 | TGTGCCAGCAGCTCATCGGACAGGGCCCCACCTGGCTACACCTTC | CASSSSDRAPPGYTF